This TCR beta chain was identified in a study of blood T cell repertoires in COVID-19. In the study overall: Samples of COVID-19 (acute and convalescent) were obtained from the United States, Italy and Spain.

Produced via immunoSEQ multiplex PCR; TCRdb's table is partial and in-frame only. The table shows roughly 190,000 clones, with around nine tenths occurring only once. The germline V gene has CDR1 SGHVS and CDR2 FNYEAQ. The CDR3 loop spans 16 amino acids. Trimming took 2 bases from V and 9 from J; bases not matched to a gene: 6. The gene calls are TRBV7-6 and TRBJ2-1, with 14 bases aligning to TRBD2. The sequence came from a man aged 35 to 55 with active or convalescent COVID-19. Sequenced sample: peripheral blood. This CDR3 is CASSLRGTSGSGEQFF. The CDR3 DNA sequence: TGTGCCAGCAGCTTAAGGGGGACTAGCGGGAGTGGTGAGCAGTTCTTC.